A single sample gave rise to the 26 T cell receptor beta chains below, sequenced in a study of persistence of HIV-infected CD4 T cells. Their target antigens are unknown. Lysates of CMV-infected fibroblasts at around 9.1 ug/mL stimulated these cells. CD40L-negative CD69-negative CD45RO-high memory CD4+ T cells were sorted as populations depleted of antigen-responding cells. Sequencing used immunoSEQ version 4 in survey mode. Clones were sequenced by immunoSEQ multiplex PCR, and TCRdb holds only the in-frame ones, with some missing. The repertoire holds 37,000 or so clones, over 80% seen once, with around 1.5% in the top ten. The sample here was CD4+ T cells sorted from PBMCs after approximately 20-hour stimulation, taken from a patient who received antiretroviral therapy. These receptor sequences come from an adult man with HIV who was CMV-seropositive.

This clone was found once. The chain uses TRBV2 and TRBJ1-2; 7 positions agree with TRBD1. The CDR3 is 13 residues long. Germline V gene data show CDR1 as SNHLY and CDR2 as FYNNEI. V trimming: 6 bases; J trimming: 6 bases; junction bases outside the gene matches: 7. CDR3 in DNA: TGTGCCAGCAGCGTGGACCAGGGGGATGGCTACACCTTC. Translation gives CASSVDQGDGYTF.

This chain links TRBV20-1 with TRBJ2-1; 9 positions match TRBD1. Germline V gene data show CDR1 as DFQATT and CDR2 as SNEGSKA (reference sequence). This CDR3 has 15 amino acids. V was pared by 3 bases and J by 4 bases, with 7 bases of the junction left unmatched. The CDR3 spells CSASVGTGIYNEQFF. In DNA form, the CDR3 reads TGCAGTGCTAGTGTCGGGACAGGGATTTACAATGAGCAGTTCTTC.

The rearrangement joins TRBV3-1 (or the pseudogene TRBV3-2) to TRBJ2-1, with a weak D call TRBD1 (6 bases). Per germline, CDR1 LGHDT and CDR2 YNNKEL (reference sequence). The CDR3 is 13 residues long. V was shortened by 2 bases and J by 8 bases, with 10 bases between the two germline ends. The CDR3 loop is CASSQLQGYEQFF. As DNA, the CDR3 is TGTGCCAGCAGCCAATTACAGGGTTATGAGCAGTTCTTC.

The gene calls are TRBV29-1 and TRBJ2-2; maybe TRBD1 (6 bases). V was shortened by 7 bases and J by 5 bases, with 14 bases between the two germline ends. This CDR3 has 13 amino acids. Germline V CDR1 and CDR2: SQVTM, ANQGSEA. The CDR3 bases are TGCAGCGCAGGGGTTATGGGAACCGGGGAGCTGTTTTTT. Its translation: CSAGVMGTGELFF.

This chain connects TRBV30 to TRBJ2-6; 10 positions match TRBD1. Germline trimming cut 2 bases from V and 2 bases from J; bases unmatched to any gene: 6. Germline V CDR1 and CDR2: GTSNPN, SVGIG (reference sequence). The CDR3 is 17 amino acids. CDR3 amino acids: CAWSPSGTGAGANVLTF. The CDR3 DNA is TGTGCCTGGAGTCCCTCCGGGACAGGGGCTGGGGCCAACGTCCTGACTTTC.

CDR3 coding DNA: TGCAGCGCTGGACAGGGATCTGGAAACACCATATATTTT. Amino acids: CSAGQGSGNTIYF. This chain joins TRBV29-1 and TRBJ1-3; 8 nucleotides line up with TRBD1. Germline CDR1 is SQVTM and CDR2 is ANQGSEA. This CDR3 has 13 amino acids. Trimming cost V 7 bases and J 1 base; bases outside gene matches: 3.

The rearrangement uses TRBV7-9 and TRBJ2-3; TRBD2 aligns across 10 bases. The germline V gene encodes CDR1 SEHNR and CDR2 FQNEAQ (reference sequence). V was pared by 3 bases and J by 0 bases, with 6 bases of the junction left unmatched. This CDR3 has 17 amino acids. CDR3 sequence (DNA): TGTGCCAGCAGCTTTACTAGCGGGGAGGGTAGCACAGATACGCAGTATTTT. As protein: CASSFTSGEGSTDTQYF.

The CDR3: CSASQGLEQFF. The CDR3 region has the DNA TGCAGTGCAAGTCAGGGTCTTGAGCAGTTCTTC. The chain combines TRBV20-1 with TRBJ2-1, with D possibly TRBD1 on 5 matching bases. The V end lost 6 bases, the J end lost 9 bases, and 12 bases lay between the germline ends. The germline CDR1 and CDR2 sequences are DFQATT and SNEGSKA (reference sequence). The CDR3 covers 11 residues.

The chain is built from TRBV27 and TRBJ1-6; TRBD1 is a possible D gene (6 bases). The CDR3 loop spans 15 amino acids. Deletions cut 4 bases from V and 8 bases from J, with 15 bases between. Germline V lookup: CDR1 MNHEY, CDR2 SMNVEV (reference sequence). CDR3 in DNA: TGTGCCAGCAGTTCCCCCGACAGGACCCATTCACCCCTCCACTTT. This encodes CASSSPDRTHSPLHF.

The CDR3 DNA reads TGTGCCAGCAGCCTTGGACAGGGTGTGAAGCAGTACTTC. The encoded protein is CASSLGQGVKQYF. The chain combines TRBV7-2 with TRBJ2-7; 8 positions match TRBD1. Germline V gene sequence: CDR1 SGHTA, CDR2 FQGNSA. The V segment lost 5 bases and the J segment 8 bases; nucleotides outside the gene matches: 8. CDR3 length equals 13 residues.

The rearrangement links TRBV28 to TRBJ2-7; no definite D call. V lost 6 bases to trimming and J lost 3 bases, with 6 bases between them. Germline CDR1 and CDR2: MDHEN and SYDVKM. This CDR3 region has 11 residues. DNA of the CDR3: TGTGCCAGCAGGGCGCTCTACGAGCAGTACTTC. This encodes CASRALYEQYF.

This clone was found once. The chain links TRBV6-5 to TRBJ2-1, with 7 bases aligning to TRBD1. Trimming at V came to 3 bases and at J to 7 bases, leaving 6 bases not matched to a gene. There are 14 residues in the CDR3. Germline V gives CDR1 MNHEY, CDR2 SVGAGI. DNA for the CDR3: TGTGCCAGCAGTTATCTTAACAGGGGAAATGAGCAGTTCTTC. This encodes CASSYLNRGNEQFF.

The chain employs TRBV28 and TRBJ1-2; TRBD1 might be the D (6 bases). There are 12 residues in the CDR3. CDR1 and CDR2 (germline): MDHEN, SYDVKM. The CDR3 sequence is CAGGASNYGYTF. As DNA, the CDR3 is TGTGCTGGGGGGGCTTCTAACTATGGCTACACCTTC.

The V gene is TRBV5-1, the J gene TRBJ2-3; 8 bases align to TRBD1. The CDR3 sequence is 16 residues long. Germline trimming cut 0 bases from V and 2 bases from J; bases unmatched to any gene: 5. Germline assignment: CDR1 SGHRS and CDR2 YFSETQ. Written as DNA, the CDR3 is TGCGCCAGCAGCTTGGTTGGACAGGGAGACACAGATACGCAGTATTTT. This encodes CASSLVGQGDTDTQYF.

V and J are TRBV7-9 and TRBJ1-4; D gene uncertain. The length of the CDR3 is 15 residues. Germline CDR1 and CDR2: SEHNR and FQNEAQ (reference sequence). V dropped 1 base and J dropped 8 bases, with 14 bases sitting between them. The CDR3 here is CASSLVSQRREKLFF. The DNA for the CDR3 is TGTGCCAGCAGCTTAGTTTCACAAAGGAGGGAAAAACTGTTTTTT.

The J gene is TRBJ1-5, the V gene TRBV6-2 or TRBV6-3, with D unclear. Trimming removed 2 bases at V and 7 bases at J, with 12 bases between. The CDR3 spans 14 residues. Germline-derived CDR1 and CDR2 are MNHEY and SVGEGT. CDR3: CASSYGLTVQPQHF. As DNA, the CDR3 is TGTGCCAGCAGTTACGGACTCACGGTGCAGCCCCAGCATTTT.

The V and J genes are TRBV28 and TRBJ2-2; 8 bases are shared with TRBD2. The CDR3 consists of 16 residues. V dropped 7 bases and J dropped 2; count of bases not matched to a gene: 9. In germline, CDR1 is MDHEN, CDR2 SYDVKM. CDR3 residues: CASTGGVGGNTGELFF. CDR3 in DNA: TGTGCCAGCACCGGGGGGGTCGGGGGAAACACCGGGGAGCTGTTTTTT.

This clone has a handful of counts. V gene TRBV6-6 combines with J gene TRBJ2-2; a possible D gene is TRBD1 (5 bases). Germline loops: CDR1 MNHNY, CDR2 SVGAGI (reference sequence). The CDR3 spans 14 residues. V lost 4 bases to trimming and J lost 3 bases, with 9 bases between them. The CDR3 region has the DNA TGTGCCAGCAGTTCACAGGTGTACACCGGGGAGCTGTTTTTT. It is translated as CASSSQVYTGELFF.

The J gene is TRBJ1-3, the V gene TRBV20-1; D not resolved. The V end was cut by 3 bases, the J end by 2 bases, with 5 bases between. The CDR3 runs 12 residues. Germline-derived CDR1 and CDR2 are DFQATT and SNEGSKA (reference sequence). The DNA for the CDR3 is TGCAGTGCTAGTAATCCTGGAAACACCATATATTTT. This translates into CSASNPGNTIYF.

The chain joins TRBV5-1 to TRBJ2-3, with D perhaps matching TRBD2 (6 bases). CDR3 size: 14 residues. Trimming pared 4 bases from V and 4 bases from J, leaving 13 bases between. Looked up from germline, CDR1 is SGHRS and CDR2 is YFSETQ. CDR3: CASSRQGGSDTQYF. CDR3 coding DNA: TGCGCCAGCAGCCGGCAGGGAGGCTCAGATACGCAGTATTTT.

V usage is TRBV2 and J usage is TRBJ1-1, with D possibly being TRBD1 (6 bases). The germline V gene encodes CDR1 SNHLY and CDR2 FYNNEI. V was trimmed by 5 bases and J by 6 bases, leaving 10 bases between them. The CDR3 has 12 residues. CDR3 sequence: CASSSGVPEAFF. For the CDR3, the DNA is TGTGCCAGCAGTTCAGGGGTTCCTGAAGCTTTCTTT.

The V call is TRBV7-6, the J call TRBJ2-7; D is perhaps TRBD1 or TRBD2 (7 bases each). Germline lookup yields CDR1 SGHVS and CDR2 FNYEAQ. V shed 5 bases and J shed 0 bases, with 20 bases lying between them. The length of the CDR3 is 17 residues. As DNA, the CDR3 is TGTGCCAGCAGCCCCCGAAGCGGGACAGCCAGCTCCTACGAGCAGTACTTC. Protein product: CASSPRSGTASSYEQYF.

V gene TRBV30 combines with J gene TRBJ1-2; D perhaps matches TRBD1 (5 bases). This CDR3 is built from 12 residues. Deletions cut 2 bases from V and 5 bases from J, with 9 bases between. Per the germline V gene, CDR1 is GTSNPN and CDR2 is SVGIG (reference sequence). CDR3 region: CAWSRGEYGYTF. The CDR3 DNA reads as TGTGCCTGGAGTAGAGGGGAGTATGGCTACACCTTC.

A single count supports this clone. The V and J genes are TRBV2 and TRBJ2-1; no reliable D call. Deletions cut 7 bases from V and 4 bases from J, with 5 bases between. CDR1 and CDR2 from the germline V gene are SNHLY and FYNNEI. The CDR3 spans 11 residues. CDR3 in DNA: TGTGCCAGCACTGATTACAATGAGCAGTTCTTC. Its translation: CASTDYNEQFF. Full variable domain (rest looked up from reference TRBV2 and TRBJ2-1): EPEVTQTPSHQVTQMGQEVILRCVPISNHLYFYWYRQILGQKVEFLVSFYNNEISEKSEIFDDQFSVERPDGSNFTLKIRSTKLEDSAMYFCASTDYNEQFFGPGTRLTVL.

The chain recombines TRBV5-1 with TRBJ1-5; 8 bases line up with TRBD1. Germline V gene sequence: CDR1 SGHRS, CDR2 YFSETQ. The CDR3 consists of 15 residues. V dropped 5 bases and J dropped 0; count of bases not matched to a gene: 4. CDR3 loop: CASRTGTGSNQPQHF. CDR3 nucleotide sequence: TGCGCCAGCAGAACCGGGACAGGTAGCAATCAGCCCCAGCATTTT.

The genes are TRBV6-5 and TRBJ1-6; 7 nucleotides align to TRBD1. The CDR3 is 14 residues long. Per the germline V gene, CDR1 is MNHEY and CDR2 is SVGAGI. V was clipped by 7 bases and J by 9 bases; unmatched bases: 9. The CDR3: CASNSMDRFSPLHF. In DNA form, the CDR3 reads TGTGCCAGCAATTCGATGGACAGGTTTTCACCCCTCCACTTT.